Each of the 18 T cell receptor beta chains below was sequenced from the same sample in a study of patients and donors after allogeneic stem cell transplantation. TCRdb re-analysed the RT-PCR reads in MiXCR, keeping a single row per CDR3 protein. Seen here are about 960,000 distinct CDR3 sequences, roughly 18% observed once, and the top ten hold around 6%. Sequencing input: blood, either unsorted or a sorted T cell fraction (not recorded which). The receptors come from a human donor who was either an allogeneic HSCT recipient or a stem cell or donor lymphocyte infusion donor (not recorded which). It is not recorded whose cells these are; they may come from a transplant donor.

This clonotype turned up a few times. The rearrangement links TRBV10-3 to TRBJ2-2; D remains ambiguous. Germline V CDR1 and CDR2: ENHRY, SYGVKD. The CDR3 spans 15 residues. The V end was cut by 4 bases, the J end by 0 bases, with 9 bases between. CDR3 coding DNA: TGTGCCATCAGTGTGGGCCCCCCGAACACCGGGGAGCTGTTTTTT. It encodes CAISVGPPNTGELFF.

The chain is built from TRBV5-1 and TRBJ1-1; D is perhaps TRBD1 (5 bases). This CDR3 contains 16 residues. Deletions cut 0 bases from V and 4 bases from J, with 16 bases between. Germline values: CDR1 SGHRS, CDR2 YFSETQ. CDR3 sequence (DNA): TGCGCCAGCAGCTTGGCTTGGGGGACGGCGCCCACTGAAGCTTTCTTT. Its translation: CASSLAWGTAPTEAFF.

This clonotype was recorded a few times. The rearrangement uses TRBV7-9 and TRBJ2-7; 9 nucleotides line up with TRBD1. Germline CDR1 reads SEHNR; CDR2 reads FQNEAQ (reference sequence). This CDR3 has 16 residues. Germline trimming cut 2 bases from V and 7 bases from J; bases unmatched to any gene: 12. DNA for the CDR3: TGTGCCAGCAGCTTACCCCCGGGACAGGGTGATAGGGAGCAGTACTTC. It encodes CASSLPPGQGDREQYF.

In its sample, this clonotype was seen a few times. The chain is built from TRBV29-1 and TRBJ1-1, with 12 bases matching TRBD1. From germline, CDR1 is SQVTM and CDR2 ANQGSEA. The ends lost 1 base at V and 3 bases at J; junction bases unmatched: 12. The CDR3 is 18 amino acids. Here the CDR3 DNA reads TGCAGCGTTGAAGGGCCTGCCGGGACAGGGGGCTATCACACTGAAGCTTTCTTT. Protein sequence: CSVEGPAGTGGYHTEAFF.

The V call is TRBV9, the J call TRBJ1-6; tentative D call: TRBD1 (5 bases). Between the trimmed V and J ends, which lost 0 bases and 2 bases, there was a span of 18 bases. Looked up from germline, CDR1 is SGDLS and CDR2 is YYNGEE. The CDR3 has 19 amino acids. In nucleotides, the CDR3 is TGTGCCAGCAGCGTAGTCCTTCCCAGGGAGAAGGCCTATAATTCACCCCTCCACTTT. Its protein product is CASSVVLPREKAYNSPLHF.

This clonotype was seen more than once but under ten times. This rearrangement joins TRBV6-2 or TRBV6-3 to TRBJ1-2, with D unclear. The CDR3 length is 12 residues. Trimming removed 6 bases from V and 7 bases from J, with 12 bases in between. CDR1 MNHEY and CDR2 SVGEGT come from the germline V gene. This CDR3 reads CASRWRAGGYTF. The CDR3 coding sequence is TGTGCCAGCAGATGGAGAGCGGGTGGCTACACCTTC.

The chain employs TRBV12-3 or TRBV12-4 and TRBJ2-6; 7 positions agree with TRBD1. The CDR3 is made up of 17 amino acids. V lost 5 bases to trimming and J lost 0 bases; unmatched junction nucleotides: 7. The CDR3 region is CASSPGTDLSGANVLTF. The CDR3 DNA reads as TGTGCCAGCAGTCCCGGGACAGACCTCTCTGGGGCCAACGTCCTGACTTTC.

V and J are TRBV2 and TRBJ2-7, with D perhaps TRBD1 (6 bases). Germline V gene sequence: CDR1 SNHLY, CDR2 FYNNEI. This CDR3 is 13 amino acids long. Trimming took 2 bases from V and 6 from J, leaving 11 bases between them. Written as DNA, the CDR3 is TGTGCCAGCAGTGAACGTGTCAGGGGCGAGCAGTACTTC. As protein: CASSERVRGEQYF.

This rearrangement joins TRBV5-1 to TRBJ1-1, with D perhaps TRBD1 (5 bases). The germline V gene encodes CDR1 SGHRS and CDR2 YFSETQ. The CDR3 extends over 13 amino acids. V lost 7 bases to trimming and J lost 1 base, with 11 bases between them. In DNA form, the CDR3 reads TGCGCCAGCTGGGGGACGGGGAACACTGAAGCTTTCTTT. Translating it yields CASWGTGNTEAFF.

This clonotype was picked up a small number of times. J is TRBJ1-5 and V is TRBV20-1, with 8 bases that match TRBD1. J gave up 1 base and V 4 bases, and 6 bases lay outside the gene matches. The CDR3 contains 15 residues. CDR1 is DFQATT, CDR2 SNEGSKA, per germline (reference sequence). The CDR3 sequence: CSATGGEKSNQPQHF. The CDR3 DNA reads as TGCAGTGCTACAGGGGGCGAAAAAAGCAATCAGCCCCAGCATTTT.

This clonotype was observed a few times. The rearrangement uses TRBV12-3 or TRBV12-4 and TRBJ2-1; D gene uncertain. The CDR3 spans 12 residues. V lost 8 bases and J 9 bases, leaving 14 bases between the germline ends. The CDR3 region has the DNA TGTGCCAGCTGCGCAACCCAGGTTGAGCAGTTCTTC. It is translated as CASCATQVEQFF.

The chain joins TRBV7-3 to TRBJ1-6, with D perhaps TRBD1 (6 bases). This CDR3 is built from 15 residues. Germline V lookup: CDR1 SGHTA, CDR2 FQGTGA. Trimming took off 5 bases at V and 9 bases at J, with 17 bases between the two ends. Written as DNA, the CDR3 is TGTGCCAGCAGCCACCGGGCAGGGGATGGTTCACCCCTCCACTTT. It encodes CASSHRAGDGSPLHF.

This clonotype has ten or more counts. The gene calls are TRBV12-3 or TRBV12-4 and TRBJ1-2; unclear D gene. The V and J ends lost 3 bases and 1 base respectively, with 6 bases between them. This CDR3 region has 13 residues. CDR3: CASSLVGNYGYTF. CDR3 nucleotide sequence: TGTGCCAGCAGTTTGGTCGGTAACTATGGCTACACCTTC.

This rearrangement joins TRBV5-1 to TRBJ2-5; no clear D gene. V lost 0 bases and J 6 bases, leaving 15 bases between the germline ends. Germline V gene sequence: CDR1 SGHRS, CDR2 YFSETQ. This CDR3 has 15 residues. The CDR3 DNA sequence: TGCGCCAGCAGCTTGGGGGCCCATCGGATGCAGACCCAGTACTTC. Residues: CASSLGAHRMQTQYF. Drawing the rest from reference TRBV5-1 and TRBJ2-5, the complete variable domain is KAGVTQTPRYLIKTRGQQVTLSCSPISGHRSVSWYQQTPGQGLQFLFEYFSETQRNKGNFPGRFSGRQFSNSRSEMNVSTLELGDSALYLCASSLGAHRMQTQYFGPGTRLLVL.

This clonotype was found a few times. The DNA of the CDR3 is TGCGCCAGCAGACCGCGGGGGGATTCAGATACGCAGTATTTT. Protein: CASRPRGDSDTQYF. The genes are TRBV5-1 and TRBJ2-3; the match to TRBD2 covers 8 bases. Germline CDR1 and CDR2: SGHRS and YFSETQ. V trimming: 5 bases; J trimming: 4 bases; junction bases outside the gene matches: 6. This CDR3 contains 14 residues.

The sample holds a few counts of this clonotype. The chain uses TRBV6-1 and TRBJ1-5, with a possible D match to TRBD1 (5 bases). The CDR3 has 15 residues. V lost 6 bases to trimming and J lost 3 bases, with 15 bases between them. Germline V lookup: CDR1 MNHNS, CDR2 SASEGT. Here the CDR3 reads CASRRDGRYNQPQHF. Written as DNA, the CDR3 is TGTGCCAGCAGACGGGACGGCAGATACAATCAGCCCCAGCATTTT.

The chain recombines TRBV11-2 with TRBJ1-2; D is unclear. Germline-derived CDR1 and CDR2 are SGHAT and FQNNGV. The length of the CDR3 is 15 residues. Trimming pared 2 bases from V and 8 bases from J, leaving 18 bases between. The CDR3 sequence: CASSLNGQQTRGYTF. The CDR3 DNA reads TGTGCCAGCAGCTTAAATGGTCAACAAACACGGGGCTACACCTTC.

The chain employs TRBV7-8 and TRBJ2-7; tentatively, D is TRBD1 (6 bases). The ends were cut back, 5 bases at V and 2 bases at J, with 16 bases in the middle. The CDR3 contains 15 residues. Germline values: CDR1 SGHVS, CDR2 FQNEAQ. CDR3 DNA: TGTGCCAGCAGCGCCCGGGACAAGAGAACCTACGAGCAGTACTTC. Translating gives CASSARDKRTYEQYF.